The sequence of this T cell receptor beta chain was determined in a study of T cell changes during pregnancy in multiple sclerosis. Clones were read by immunoSEQ multiplex PCR, and TCRdb kept only the in-frame ones, dropping some. The table includes tens of thousands of clones, approximately 94% detected once. Trimming cost V 4 bases and J 1 base, with 11 bases left between them. The CDR3 length is 15 residues. Germline CDR1 reads SGHRS; CDR2 reads YFSETQ. This clonotype was obtained from a female donor with multiple sclerosis, enrolled in a pregnancy study. The V and J genes are TRBV5-1 and TRBJ2-2; possible D gene TRBD2, 6 bases. The sequences come from CD4+ T cells from peripheral blood mononuclear cells, collected in the third trimester of pregnancy. CDR3 nucleotide sequence: TGCGCCAGCAGCGGAGGGACTCTGAACACCGGGGAGCTGTTTTTT. Its protein product is CASSGGTLNTGELFF.